The 14 T cell receptor beta chains below come from one sample, sequenced in a study of blood T cell repertoires in COVID-19. Clones were sequenced by immunoSEQ multiplex PCR, and TCRdb holds only the in-frame ones, with some missing. Seen here are 150,000 to 200,000 clones, around four fifths observed once, and the top ten hold 6% to 8%. Sequenced: peripheral blood. These receptors were collected from a woman in her 70s with COVID-19, enrolled during active disease.

This clone was recorded once. V is TRBV27 and J is TRBJ2-2, with D maybe TRBD2 (7 bases). From germline, CDR1 is MNHEY and CDR2 SMNVEV (reference sequence). The germline V and J ends were trimmed by 3 bases and 0 bases, with 17 bases remaining between them. The CDR3 spans 18 residues. This chain's CDR3 is CASSFLLRGAANTGELFF. In DNA, the CDR3 is TGTGCCAGCAGTTTTTTGTTACGGGGGGCCGCGAACACCGGGGAGCTGTTTTTT.

This sequence joins TRBV29-1 and TRBJ2-7; TRBD1 matches 10 bases. V lost 5 bases to trimming and J lost 7 bases; unmatched junction nucleotides: 8. CDR1 is SQVTM, CDR2 ANQGSEA, per germline. This CDR3 is built from 13 residues. Written as DNA, the CDR3 is TGCAGCGTTAAAGGACAGGGGGTAGGGGAGCAGTACTTC. Translation: CSVKGQGVGEQYF.

This chain joins TRBV5-4 and TRBJ2-2, with TRBD2 matching 7 bases. V was pared by 4 bases and J by 1 base, with 13 bases of the junction left unmatched. Germline V gives CDR1 SGHNT, CDR2 YYREEE (reference sequence). This CDR3 spans 18 amino acids. The CDR3 sequence: CASSPKGRGTLNTGELFF. For the CDR3, the DNA is TGTGCCAGCAGCCCCAAGGGGCGGGGGACTTTGAACACCGGGGAGCTGTTTTTT.

The chain couples TRBV9 to TRBJ1-2; D possibly corresponds to TRBD1 (6 bases). CDR3 length: 14 amino acids. Trimming took 5 bases from V and 1 from J, leaving 12 bases between them. Germline CDR1 and CDR2: SGDLS and YYNGEE. CDR3 sequence (DNA): TGTGCCAGCAGTGTACAGGACAGTAACTATGGCTACACCTTC. Translated, it gives CASSVQDSNYGYTF.

This sequence joins TRBV5-1 and TRBJ2-3; weak D call: TRBD1 (5 bases). Germline assignment: CDR1 SGHRS and CDR2 YFSETQ. This CDR3 spans 18 amino acids. Trimming removed 0 bases from V and 2 bases from J, with 19 bases in between. In DNA form, the CDR3 reads TGCGCCAGCAGCTTGGGGACATATTTGGTAGGGTACACAGATACGCAGTATTTT. This sequence encodes CASSLGTYLVGYTDTQYF. The full variable domain, its missing parts supplied by reference TRBV5-1 and TRBJ2-3, is KAGVTQTPRYLIKTRGQQVTLSCSPISGHRSVSWYQQTPGQGLQFLFEYFSETQRNKGNFPGRFSGRQFSNSRSEMNVSTLELGDSALYLCASSLGTYLVGYTDTQYFGPGTRLTVL.

The chain joins TRBV10-1 to TRBJ1-1; D might be TRBD1 (5 bases). CDR3 length equals 14 residues. V lost 5 bases, J lost 1 base, and 11 bases lay in between. Germline V lookup: CDR1 WNHNN, CDR2 SYGVQD (reference sequence). CDR3 DNA: TGCGCCAGCAGTCCGACAGCCCGGAACACTGAAGCTTTCTTT. Translating gives CASSPTARNTEAFF.

This rearrangement joins TRBV9 to TRBJ2-2, with 14 positions matching TRBD2. CDR1 SGDLS and CDR2 YYNGEE come from the germline V gene. J was trimmed by 5 bases and V by 3 bases; bases with no gene match: 6. This CDR3 has 17 residues. This CDR3 is CASSGPGTSGSTGELFF. Written as DNA, the CDR3 is TGTGCCAGCAGCGGGCCCGGGACTAGCGGGAGTACCGGGGAGCTGTTTTTT.

V gene TRBV9 combines with J gene TRBJ2-2; tentatively, D is TRBD2 (5 bases). The V end was cut by 6 bases, the J end by 6 bases, with 12 bases between. The germline V gene has CDR1 SGDLS and CDR2 YYNGEE. This CDR3 comprises 13 residues. The CDR3 DNA reads TGTGCCAGCACACTAGGATCGGCCGGGGAGCTGTTTTTT. As protein: CASTLGSAGELFF. The full variable domain, with the rest looked up from reference TRBV9 and TRBJ2-2, is DSGVTQTPKHLITATGQRVTLRCSPRSGDLSVYWYQQSLDQGLQFLIQYYNGEERAKGNILERFSAQQFPDLHSELNLSSLELGDSALYFCASTLGSAGELFFGEGSRLTVL.

V usage is TRBV2 and J usage is TRBJ2-6; 12 positions agree with TRBD2. The CDR3 length is 18 residues. V shed 5 bases and J 0 bases; nucleotides not matched to a gene: 5. The germline V gene encodes CDR1 SNHLY and CDR2 FYNNEI. The CDR3 DNA follows: TGTGCCAGCAGTAGGGGACTAGCGGGCCACTCTGGGGCCAACGTCCTGACTTTC. Amino acid sequence: CASSRGLAGHSGANVLTF.

The chain is built from TRBV15 and TRBJ2-3; 10 nucleotides agree with TRBD2. V trimming: 7 bases; J trimming: 1 base; junction bases outside the gene matches: 5. Germline CDR1 LNHNV, CDR2 YYDKDF (reference sequence). CDR3 length equals 15 residues. The CDR3 coding sequence is TGTGCCACCACCATTACTAGCGGGGGCACAGATACGCAGTATTTT. Protein product: CATTITSGGTDTQYF.

This clone was observed a few times. The chain employs TRBV5-5 and TRBJ2-1; D not resolved. The V end was cut by 4 bases, the J end by 1 base, with 12 bases between. The length of the CDR3 is 15 residues. Germline assignment: CDR1 SGHKS and CDR2 YYEKEE (reference sequence). CDR3 nucleotides: TGTGCCAGCAGCGGAATGACAAGTTCCTACAATGAGCAGTTCTTC. Translated: CASSGMTSSYNEQFF.

The rearrangement joins TRBV6-5 to TRBJ1-1; D unresolved. From germline, CDR1 is MNHEY and CDR2 SVGAGI. V lost 6 bases to trimming and J lost 1 base, with 6 bases between them. CDR3 length: 12 residues. The CDR3 sequence: CASRERNTEAFF. The DNA for the CDR3 is TGTGCCAGCAGGGAGAGGAACACTGAAGCTTTCTTT.

The chain combines TRBV6-5 with TRBJ2-7; no firm D call. The germline V gene encodes CDR1 MNHEY and CDR2 SVGAGI. The germline V and J ends were trimmed by 6 bases and 6 bases, with 6 bases remaining between them. This CDR3 is 10 amino acids long. The CDR3, as DNA: TGTGCCAGCAGGTCGGGCGAGCAGTACTTC. Amino acids: CASRSGEQYF.

The rearrangement links TRBV7-6 to TRBJ2-3, with D possibly being TRBD2 (7 bases). Germline CDR1 and CDR2: SGHVS and FNYEAQ. The CDR3 covers 18 residues. V dropped 4 bases and J dropped 0 bases, with 20 bases sitting between them. DNA for the CDR3: TGTGCCAGCAGCTCGGGGGCTAGCGGATCAACTAGCACAGATACGCAGTATTTT. Its protein product is CASSSGASGSTSTDTQYF.